This is a list of T cell receptor beta chains from one sample in a study of tumor-infiltrating lymphocytes in primary liver carcinoma. TCRdb re-called the multiplex PCR reads with MiXCR, one entry per CDR3 protein. The sample includes 100,000 to 150,000 distinct CDR3 sequences, 64% of them seen just once. Material for sequencing was liver tumor tissue from sampling region 3. The receptors shown here come from a woman aged 60-70 years with primary liver carcinoma and hepatitis B virus infection. The CDR3 runs from the conserved cysteine through the conserved F or W. Fields, in order: J gene, D gene, V gene, clone size, CDR3 protein, CDR3 DNA. A D gene is named only where the DNA matches it firmly. A row's size may be missing; if present it is once, few, many or a size class.

TRBJ1-2	NA	TRBV6-5	NA	CTSSYFSVSYAAPVIGYGYTF	TGTACCAGCAGTTACTTTTCAGTTAGCTACGCAGCCCCCGTAATAGGCTATGGCTACACCTTC
TRBJ1-2	NA	TRBV12-3/TRBV12-4	NA	CASSLREGSYGYAF	TGTGCCAGCAGTTTACGCGAGGGGTCCTATGGCTACGCCTTC
TRBJ2-1	NA	TRBV5-1	NA	CANSWGARNEQFF	TGCGCCAACAGCTGGGGGGCCCGCAATGAGCAGTTCTTC
TRBJ2-7	NA	TRBV28	few	CASSLSGGVVFSYEQYF	TGTGCCAGCAGTTTATCGGGTGGGGTCGTCTTCTCCTACGAGCAGTACTTC
TRBJ2-1	NA	TRBV14	many	CASSRALAATRDEQFF	TGTGCCAGCAGCCGGGCTTTAGCCGCCACTCGGGATGAGCAGTTCTTC
TRBJ2-3	TRBD2	TRBV5-4	NA	CASSHDPSGGGTDTQYF	TGTGCCAGCAGCCACGACCCCAGCGGGGGGGGCACAGATACGCAGTATTTT
TRBJ1-4	NA	TRBV11-2	NA	CASSLTRQSATKEKLFF	TGCGCCAGCAGCCTCACCCGACAGTCTGCAACTAAAGAAAAACTGTTTTTT
TRBJ1-2	NA	TRBV29-1	NA	CSISALESYYGYTF	TGCAGCATTAGTGCCCTTGAATCGTACTATGGCTACACCTTC
TRBJ2-2	NA	TRBV6-1	NA	CVSSEGDLYTGEPFF	TGTGTCAGCAGTGAGGGGGATCTGTACACCGGGGAGCCGTTTTTT
TRBJ2-3	TRBD2	TRBV5-5	NA	CASSLSLAGVADKQYF	TGTGCCAGCAGCTTGAGCCTTGCGGGAGTGGCCGATAAGCAGTATTTT
TRBJ2-1	NA	TRBV5-4	once	CASSSPGREFDEQFF	TGTGCCAGCAGCTCCCCGGGACGGGAGTTTGATGAGCAGTTCTTC